The clone carrying this T cell receptor beta chain came up many times. According to the study, TCR beta libraries were built with iRepertoire HTBI primers and CDR3-region Arm-PCR. TCRdb re-called the multiplex PCR reads through MiXCR, storing one row per CDR3 protein. The sample has roughly 400,000 distinct CDR3 sequences, around a fifth seen once. The data were obtained in a study of regulatory T cells in long-lasting Graves disease. Germline CDR1 reads MNHEY; CDR2 reads SVGAGI. This CDR3 region has 16 residues. Trimming took 0 bases from V and 5 from J; bases not matched to a gene: 10. The time point was: persistent/refractory GD, antithyroid drugs over 5 years with positive TRAb. Researchers made the TCR library from RNA that was extracted from PBMCs.

The V and J genes are TRBV6-5 and TRBJ2-7; 7 nucleotides align to TRBD2. The starting material was peripheral blood mononuclear cells (PBMCs), obtained when the disease was refractory, from a patient treated with antithyroid drugs. This TCR was recovered from a female donor with Graves disease. This CDR3 reads CASSYSINGRNNEQYF. The CDR3 DNA is TGTGCCAGCAGTTACTCGATAAACGGGAGGAACAACGAGCAGTACTTC.